The present entry profiles one T cell receptor beta chain with its context. Its antigen remains unknown. The sample comes from a study of cytomegalovirus exposure and HLA in healthy donors. Study-level points and caveats: Owing to their indistinguishability, certain V segments, notably TRBV6-2 and TRBV6-3, were excluded. The CMV antigen specificity of a few CMV-associated chains was confirmed through in vitro analysis. A missense variant in DCLRE1C was later tied to TCR beta V- and J-gene trimming.

In the PCR, 60 Vbeta and 13 Jbeta primers were used. Profiled with immunoSEQ multiplex PCR; TCRdb holds only in-frame clones, not every one. The sample gives about 82,000 clones, approximately 74% of which show up once; around 6.5% is in the top ten. Donors showed nominal health when sampled, although they likely had unrecorded immune exposures. Germline trimming cut 0 bases from V and 13 bases from J; bases unmatched to any gene: 7. Germline V lookup: CDR1 MNHEY, CDR2 SVGAGI. This CDR3 contains 15 residues. The sequence came from a woman aged 45-59 years in good health and CMV-seropositive. Sequenced material: PBMCs. The rearrangement links TRBV6-5 to TRBJ1-6; 9 bases match TRBD1. CDR3 in DNA: TGTGCCAGCAGTTACTCATGGACAGGGGCGTCCCCCCTCCACTTT. Amino acid sequence: CASSYSWTGASPLHF.